This TCR beta chain originates from a study of blood T cell repertoires in COVID-19. On the study more broadly: The United States, Italy and Spain were the sources of the acute and convalescent COVID-19 samples. The analysed material was cDNA or gDNA that came from T cells, B-cell-depleted T cells, or PBMCs.

There are 14 residues in the CDR3. V gave up 2 bases and J gave up 2 bases, with 9 bases separating them. Germline loops: CDR1 KGHSH, CDR2 LQKENI. In the original processing: The authors estimated nucleated cell counts from reference gene primer amplification. Clones were sequenced by immunoSEQ multiplex PCR, and TCRdb holds only the in-frame ones, with some missing. V and J calls and clone size are those listed in that table; D and trimming were worked out from the DNA. The sample includes 190,000 or so clones, around 82% of them seen just once. The sequence derives from a woman older than 75 with acute or convalescent COVID-19. The rearrangement uses TRBV18 and TRBJ1-2; D may be TRBD1 (5 bases). Material for sequencing was peripheral blood. As DNA, the CDR3 is TGTGCCAGCTCACCAGGGGGGATGAACTATGGCTACACCTTC. Translation gives CASSPGGMNYGYTF. Complete variable domain (other parts from reference TRBV18 and TRBJ1-2): NAGVMQNPRHLVRRRGQEARLRCSPMKGHSHVYWYRQLPEEGLKFMVYLQKENIIDESGMPKERFSAEFPKEGPSILRIQQVVRGDSAAYFCASSPGGMNYGYTFGSGTRLTVV.